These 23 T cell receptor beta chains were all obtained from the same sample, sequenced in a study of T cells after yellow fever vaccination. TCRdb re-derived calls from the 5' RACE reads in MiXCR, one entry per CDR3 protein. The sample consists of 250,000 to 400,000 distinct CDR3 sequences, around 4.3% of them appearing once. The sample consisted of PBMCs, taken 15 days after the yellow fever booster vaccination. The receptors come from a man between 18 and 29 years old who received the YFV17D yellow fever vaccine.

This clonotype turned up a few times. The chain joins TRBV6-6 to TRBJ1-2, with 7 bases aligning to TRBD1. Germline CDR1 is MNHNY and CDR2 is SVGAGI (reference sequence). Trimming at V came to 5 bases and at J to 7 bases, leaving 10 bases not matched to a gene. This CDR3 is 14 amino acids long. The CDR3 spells CASSPPQGMVGYTF. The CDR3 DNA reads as TGTGCCAGCAGTCCTCCACAGGGGATGGTTGGCTACACCTTC.

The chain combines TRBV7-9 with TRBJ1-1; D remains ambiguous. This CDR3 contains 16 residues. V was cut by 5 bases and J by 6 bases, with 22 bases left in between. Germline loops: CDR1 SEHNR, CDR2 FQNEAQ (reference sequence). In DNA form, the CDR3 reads TGTGCCAGCAGCCCCTTTGGGCAGGCCCAGGTCGCTGAAGCTTTCTTT. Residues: CASSPFGQAQVAEAFF.

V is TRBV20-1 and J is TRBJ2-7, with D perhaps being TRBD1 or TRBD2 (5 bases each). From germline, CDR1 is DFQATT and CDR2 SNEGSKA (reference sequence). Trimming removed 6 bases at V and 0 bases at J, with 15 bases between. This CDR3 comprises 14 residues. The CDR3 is CSAPAAGSSYEQYV. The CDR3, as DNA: TGCAGTGCACCGGCGGCAGGGAGCTCCTACGAGCAGTACGTC.

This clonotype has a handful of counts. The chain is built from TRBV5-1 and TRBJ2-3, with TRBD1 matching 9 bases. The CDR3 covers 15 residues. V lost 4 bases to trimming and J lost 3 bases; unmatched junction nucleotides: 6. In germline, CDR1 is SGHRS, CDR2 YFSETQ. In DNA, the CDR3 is TGCGCCAGCAGCGTCCCGGGACAGGGAACAGATACGCAGTATTTT. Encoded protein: CASSVPGQGTDTQYF.

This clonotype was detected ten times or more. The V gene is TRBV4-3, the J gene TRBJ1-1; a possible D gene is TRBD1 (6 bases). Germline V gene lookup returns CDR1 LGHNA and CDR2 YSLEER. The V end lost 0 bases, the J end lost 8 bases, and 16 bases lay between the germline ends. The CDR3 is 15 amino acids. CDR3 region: CASSQDTGRALEAFF. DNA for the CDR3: TGCGCCAGCAGCCAAGACACAGGGCGTGCCCTGGAAGCTTTCTTT.

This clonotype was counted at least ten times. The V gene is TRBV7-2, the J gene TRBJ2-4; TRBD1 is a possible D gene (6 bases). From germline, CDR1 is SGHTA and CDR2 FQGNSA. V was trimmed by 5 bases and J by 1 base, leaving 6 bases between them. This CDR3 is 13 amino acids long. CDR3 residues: CASSQGAKNIQYF. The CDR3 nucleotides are TGTGCCAGCAGCCAGGGGGCCAAAAACATTCAGTACTTC.

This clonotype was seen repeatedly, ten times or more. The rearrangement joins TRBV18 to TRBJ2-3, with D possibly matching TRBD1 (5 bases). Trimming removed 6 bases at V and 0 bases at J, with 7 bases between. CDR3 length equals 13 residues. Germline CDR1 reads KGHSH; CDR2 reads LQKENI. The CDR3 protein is CASSQGSTDTQYF. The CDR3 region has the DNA TGTGCCAGCTCGCAGGGTAGCACAGATACGCAGTATTTT.

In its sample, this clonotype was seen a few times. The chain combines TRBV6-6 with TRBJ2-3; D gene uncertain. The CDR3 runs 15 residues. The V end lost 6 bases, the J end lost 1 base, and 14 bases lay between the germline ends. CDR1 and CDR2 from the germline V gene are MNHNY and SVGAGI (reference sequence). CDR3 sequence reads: CASRSQVAGTDTQYF. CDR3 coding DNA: TGTGCCAGCAGGTCCCAGGTGGCTGGCACAGATACGCAGTATTTT.

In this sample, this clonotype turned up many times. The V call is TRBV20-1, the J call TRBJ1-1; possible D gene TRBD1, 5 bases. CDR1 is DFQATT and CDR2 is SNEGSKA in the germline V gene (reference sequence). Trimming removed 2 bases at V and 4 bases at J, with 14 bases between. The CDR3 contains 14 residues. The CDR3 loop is CSARFGSGPTEAFF. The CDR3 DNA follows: TGCAGTGCTAGATTCGGGTCAGGGCCCACTGAAGCTTTCTTT.

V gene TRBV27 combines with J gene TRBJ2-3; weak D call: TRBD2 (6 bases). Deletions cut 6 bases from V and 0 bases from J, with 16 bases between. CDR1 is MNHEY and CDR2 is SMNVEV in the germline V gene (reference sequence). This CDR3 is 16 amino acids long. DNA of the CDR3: TGTGCCAGCAGCCCTGGACTACCATTTAGCACAGATACGCAGTATTTT. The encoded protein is CASSPGLPFSTDTQYF.

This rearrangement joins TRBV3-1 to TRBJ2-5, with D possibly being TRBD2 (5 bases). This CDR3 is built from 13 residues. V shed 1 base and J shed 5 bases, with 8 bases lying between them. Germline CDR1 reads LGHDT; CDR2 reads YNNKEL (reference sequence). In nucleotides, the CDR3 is TGTGCCAGCAGCCAAGCTAGCCCGGAGACCCAGTACTTC. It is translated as CASSQASPETQYF.

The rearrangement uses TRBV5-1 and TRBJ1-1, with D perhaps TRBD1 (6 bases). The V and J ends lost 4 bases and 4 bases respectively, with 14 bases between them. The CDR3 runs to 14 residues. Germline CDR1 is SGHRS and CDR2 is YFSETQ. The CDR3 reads CASSKEGGITEAFF. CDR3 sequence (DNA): TGCGCCAGCAGCAAGGAAGGGGGGATCACTGAAGCTTTCTTT.

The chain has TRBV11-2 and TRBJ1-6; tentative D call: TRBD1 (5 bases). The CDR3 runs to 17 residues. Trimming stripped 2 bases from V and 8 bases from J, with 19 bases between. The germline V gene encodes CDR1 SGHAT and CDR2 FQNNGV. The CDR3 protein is CASSLSGQGPVDSPLHF. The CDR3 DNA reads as TGTGCCAGCAGCTTATCGGGGCAGGGCCCAGTAGATTCACCCCTCCACTTT.

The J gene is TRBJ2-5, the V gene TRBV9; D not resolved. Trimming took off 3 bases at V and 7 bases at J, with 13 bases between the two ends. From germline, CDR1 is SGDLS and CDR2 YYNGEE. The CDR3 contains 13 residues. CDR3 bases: TGTGCCAGCAGCGCCTCAGGTACCGGGACCCAGTACTTC. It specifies CASSASGTGTQYF.

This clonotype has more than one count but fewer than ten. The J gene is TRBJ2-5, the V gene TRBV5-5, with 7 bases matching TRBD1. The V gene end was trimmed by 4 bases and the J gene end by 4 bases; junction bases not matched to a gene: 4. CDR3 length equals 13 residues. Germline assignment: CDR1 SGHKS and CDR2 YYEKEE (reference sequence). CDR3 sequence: CASSDRVGETQYF. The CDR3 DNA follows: TGTGCCAGCAGCGACAGGGTTGGAGAGACCCAGTACTTC.

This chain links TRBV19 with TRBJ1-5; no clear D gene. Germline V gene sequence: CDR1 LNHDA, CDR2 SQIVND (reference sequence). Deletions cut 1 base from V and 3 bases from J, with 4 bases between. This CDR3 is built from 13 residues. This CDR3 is CASSIAVNQPQHF. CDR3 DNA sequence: TGTGCCAGTAGTATAGCGGTCAATCAGCCCCAGCATTTT.

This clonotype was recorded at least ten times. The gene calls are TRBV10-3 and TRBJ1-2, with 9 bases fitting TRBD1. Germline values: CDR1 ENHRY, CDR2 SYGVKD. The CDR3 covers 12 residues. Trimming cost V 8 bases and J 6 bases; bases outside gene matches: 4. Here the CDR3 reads CAIRWDRDGYTF. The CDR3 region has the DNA TGTGCCATCCGGTGGGACAGGGATGGCTACACCTTC.

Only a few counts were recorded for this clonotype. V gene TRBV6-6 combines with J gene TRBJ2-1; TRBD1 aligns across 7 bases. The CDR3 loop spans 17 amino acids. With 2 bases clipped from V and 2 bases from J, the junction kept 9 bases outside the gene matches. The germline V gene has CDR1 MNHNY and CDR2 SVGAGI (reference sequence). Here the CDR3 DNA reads TGTGCCAGCAGTTACAGTCCCCGGGACAGACCCTACAATGAGCAGTTCTTC. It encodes CASSYSPRDRPYNEQFF.

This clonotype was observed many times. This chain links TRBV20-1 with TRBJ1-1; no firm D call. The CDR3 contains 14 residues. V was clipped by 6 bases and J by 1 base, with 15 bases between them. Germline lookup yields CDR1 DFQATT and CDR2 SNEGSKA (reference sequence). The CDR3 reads CSALLLRGNTEAFF. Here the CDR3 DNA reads TGCAGTGCCTTACTACTCCGCGGGAACACTGAAGCTTTCTTT.

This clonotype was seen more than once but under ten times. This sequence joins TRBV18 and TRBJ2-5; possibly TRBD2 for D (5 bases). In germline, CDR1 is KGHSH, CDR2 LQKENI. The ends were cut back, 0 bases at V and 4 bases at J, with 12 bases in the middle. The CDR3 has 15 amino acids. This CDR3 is CASSPPRALGETQYF. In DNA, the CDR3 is TGTGCCAGCTCACCACCGAGGGCACTGGGAGAGACCCAGTACTTC. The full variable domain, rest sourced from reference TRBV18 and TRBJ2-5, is NAGVMQNPRHLVRRRGQEARLRCSPMKGHSHVYWYRQLPEEGLKFMVYLQKENIIDESGMPKERFSAEFPKEGPSILRIQQVVRGDSAAYFCASSPPRALGETQYFGPGTRLLVL.

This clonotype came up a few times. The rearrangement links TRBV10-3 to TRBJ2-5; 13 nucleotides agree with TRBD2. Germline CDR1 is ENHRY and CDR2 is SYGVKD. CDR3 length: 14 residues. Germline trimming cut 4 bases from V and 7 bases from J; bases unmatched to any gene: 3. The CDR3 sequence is CAISGTSGGRTQYF. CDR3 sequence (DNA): TGTGCCATCAGTGGGACTAGCGGGGGTCGGACCCAGTACTTC.

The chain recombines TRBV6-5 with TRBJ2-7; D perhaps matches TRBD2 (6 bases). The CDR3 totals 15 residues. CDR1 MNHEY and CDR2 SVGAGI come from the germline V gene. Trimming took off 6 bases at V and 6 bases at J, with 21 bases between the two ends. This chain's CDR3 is CASREGGRDSAEQYF. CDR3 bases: TGTGCCAGCAGGGAGGGCGGCAGGGATTCTGCCGAGCAGTACTTC.

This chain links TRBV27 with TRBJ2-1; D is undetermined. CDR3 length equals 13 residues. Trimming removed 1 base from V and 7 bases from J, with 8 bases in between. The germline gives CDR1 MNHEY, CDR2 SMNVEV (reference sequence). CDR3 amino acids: CASSLFQANEQFF. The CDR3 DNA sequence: TGTGCCAGCAGTTTATTCCAAGCAAATGAGCAGTTCTTC.